This entry is about one TCR beta chain. The antigen is not known. The CDR3 spans 15 residues. From germline, CDR1 is SGHAT and CDR2 FQNNGV. The germline V and J ends were trimmed by 5 bases and 9 bases, with 22 bases remaining between them. 60 Vbeta and 13 Jbeta primers were used in PCR. TCRdb's copy holds only in-frame clones and misses some; the assay was immunoSEQ multiplex PCR. The sample yields about 160,000 clones, roughly 82% seen once. The data belong to a study of cytomegalovirus exposure and HLA in healthy donors. About the study: Early released data had tens of millions of unique TCRs, all coming from HLA-typed donors.

Overall study findings and caveats: Productive rates of about 90% or about 30% were seen for most TCR beta V segments in an earlier analysis. A highly shared variant cluster was judged a likely technical artifact. While the bulk of TCR sequences proved rare, some public TCRs turned up in many donors.

Sample: PBMCs. This TCR derives from a man aged 45-65 years in good health and CMV-seropositive. The chain links TRBV11-2 to TRBJ1-1; D perhaps matches TRBD1 (5 bases). The CDR3 loop reads CASSRPRDGGAQAFF. CDR3 coding DNA: TGTGCCAGCAGCCGACCCCGGGACGGGGGAGCGCAAGCTTTCTTT.